This TCR beta chain was obtained from a study of shared clonotypes between healthy human individuals. This table comes from immunoSEQ multiplex PCR, and its TCRdb copy is limited to in-frame clones, with some not included. Among about 530,000 clones listed, almost 97% were seen once. Per germline, CDR1 MNHEY and CDR2 SVGAGI. The CDR3 runs to 11 residues. V was pared by 5 bases and J by 5 bases, with 6 bases between. This chain uses TRBV6-5 with TRBJ2-5; D unresolved. This receptor was identified in a woman aged 30 to 39 in good health. Sequences were obtained from naive CD4+ T cells sorted from blood. Subset indicated: CD45RA+ positively selected. The CDR3, as DNA: TGTGCCAGCAGTGAAGTTGAGACCCAGTACTTC. Residues: CASSEVETQYF.